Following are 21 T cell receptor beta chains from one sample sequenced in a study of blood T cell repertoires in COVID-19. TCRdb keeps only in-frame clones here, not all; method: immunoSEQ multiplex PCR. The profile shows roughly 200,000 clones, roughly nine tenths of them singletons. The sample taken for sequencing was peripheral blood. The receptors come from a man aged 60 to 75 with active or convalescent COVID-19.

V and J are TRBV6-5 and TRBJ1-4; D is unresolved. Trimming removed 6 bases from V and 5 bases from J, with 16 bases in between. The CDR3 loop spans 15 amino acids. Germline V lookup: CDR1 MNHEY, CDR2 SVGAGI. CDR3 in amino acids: CASRGSGNRNEKLFF. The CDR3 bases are TGTGCCAGCAGGGGGAGCGGAAACCGAAATGAAAAACTGTTTTTT.

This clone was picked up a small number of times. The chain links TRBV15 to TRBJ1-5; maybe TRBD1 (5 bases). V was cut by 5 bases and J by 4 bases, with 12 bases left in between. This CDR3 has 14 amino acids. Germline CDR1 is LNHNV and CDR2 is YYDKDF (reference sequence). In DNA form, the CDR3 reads TGTGCCACCAGCGACGAGACAGCAAATCAGCCCCAGCATTTT. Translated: CATSDETANQPQHF.

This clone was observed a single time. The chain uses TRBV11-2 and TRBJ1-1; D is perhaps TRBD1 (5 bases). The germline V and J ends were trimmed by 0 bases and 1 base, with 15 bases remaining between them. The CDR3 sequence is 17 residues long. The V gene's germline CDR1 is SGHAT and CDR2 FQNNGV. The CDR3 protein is CASSLDRAGYWNTEAFF. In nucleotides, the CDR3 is TGTGCCAGCAGCTTAGATAGGGCAGGGTACTGGAACACTGAAGCTTTCTTT.

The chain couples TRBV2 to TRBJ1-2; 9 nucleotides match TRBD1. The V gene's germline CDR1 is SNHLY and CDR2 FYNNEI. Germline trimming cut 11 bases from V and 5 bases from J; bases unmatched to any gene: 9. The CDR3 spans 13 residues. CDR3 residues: CAGNRGREYGYTF. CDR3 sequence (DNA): TGTGCCGGGAACAGGGGGCGGGAATATGGCTACACCTTC.

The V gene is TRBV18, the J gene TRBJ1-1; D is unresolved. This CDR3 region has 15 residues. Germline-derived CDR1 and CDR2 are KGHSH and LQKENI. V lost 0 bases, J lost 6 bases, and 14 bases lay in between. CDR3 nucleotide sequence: TGTGCCAGCTCACCACCAAGTCGGGGTTCAGCTGAAGCTTTCTTT. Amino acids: CASSPPSRGSAEAFF.

The CDR3 DNA sequence: TGTGCCAGCAGCTTACTAGAGACCAAGAGCTATGGCTACACCTTC. It specifies CASSLLETKSYGYTF. This chain connects TRBV6-6 to TRBJ1-2, with unresolved D. The CDR3 is 15 amino acids. Germline assignment: CDR1 MNHNY and CDR2 SVGAGI (reference sequence). The germline V and J ends were trimmed by 6 bases and 4 bases, with 18 bases remaining between them.

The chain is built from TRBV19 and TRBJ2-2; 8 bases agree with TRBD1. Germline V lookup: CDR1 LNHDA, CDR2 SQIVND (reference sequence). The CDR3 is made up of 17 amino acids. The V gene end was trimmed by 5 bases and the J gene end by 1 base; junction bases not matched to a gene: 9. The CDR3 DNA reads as TGTGCCAGTAGTGGCGGATTAGGGACAGGGAACACCGGGGAGCTGTTTTTT. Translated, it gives CASSGGLGTGNTGELFF.

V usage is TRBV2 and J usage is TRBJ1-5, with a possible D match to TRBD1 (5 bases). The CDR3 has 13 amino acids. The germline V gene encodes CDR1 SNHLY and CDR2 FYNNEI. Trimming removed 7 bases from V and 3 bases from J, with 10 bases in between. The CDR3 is CASTGLINQPQHF. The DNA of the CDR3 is TGTGCCAGCACAGGGCTTATCAATCAGCCCCAGCATTTT.

The CDR3 DNA sequence: TGCGCCAGCTCGGGACAGGGAGGCTACGAGCAGTACTTC. Translation gives CASSGQGGYEQYF. The chain uses TRBV5-1 and TRBJ2-7, with 9 bases identical to TRBD1. Unmatched junction bases numbered 5, after V lost 7 bases and J lost 3 bases. The CDR3 extends over 13 amino acids. The germline V gene encodes CDR1 SGHRS and CDR2 YFSETQ.

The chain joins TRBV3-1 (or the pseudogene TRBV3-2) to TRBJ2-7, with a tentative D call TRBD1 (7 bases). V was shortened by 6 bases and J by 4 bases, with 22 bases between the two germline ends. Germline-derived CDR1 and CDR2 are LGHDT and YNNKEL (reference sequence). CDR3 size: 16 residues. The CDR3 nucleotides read TGTGCCAGCAGTCGTGGCCTCGCGCAGGGGGGATACGAGCAGTACTTC. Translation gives CASSRGLAQGGYEQYF.

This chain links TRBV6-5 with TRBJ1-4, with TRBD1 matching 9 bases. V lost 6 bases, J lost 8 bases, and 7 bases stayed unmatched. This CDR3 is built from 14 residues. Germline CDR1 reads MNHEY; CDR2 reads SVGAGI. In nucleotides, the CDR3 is TGTGCCAGCAGACTGGACAGGGGAAGGGAAAAACTGTTTTTT. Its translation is CASRLDRGREKLFF.

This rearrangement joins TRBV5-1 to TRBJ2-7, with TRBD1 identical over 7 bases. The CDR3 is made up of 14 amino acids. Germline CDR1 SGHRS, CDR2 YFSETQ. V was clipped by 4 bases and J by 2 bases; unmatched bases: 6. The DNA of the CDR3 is TGCGCCAGCAGCCCACGACAGGGTGCCTACGAGCAGTACTTC. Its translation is CASSPRQGAYEQYF.

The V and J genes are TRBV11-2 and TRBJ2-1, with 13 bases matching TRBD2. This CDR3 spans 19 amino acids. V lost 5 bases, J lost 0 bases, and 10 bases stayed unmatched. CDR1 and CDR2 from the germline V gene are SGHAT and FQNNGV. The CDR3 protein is CASSLWTSGGPGSYNEQFF. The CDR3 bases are TGTGCCAGCAGCCTTTGGACTAGCGGGGGCCCGGGCTCCTACAATGAGCAGTTCTTC.

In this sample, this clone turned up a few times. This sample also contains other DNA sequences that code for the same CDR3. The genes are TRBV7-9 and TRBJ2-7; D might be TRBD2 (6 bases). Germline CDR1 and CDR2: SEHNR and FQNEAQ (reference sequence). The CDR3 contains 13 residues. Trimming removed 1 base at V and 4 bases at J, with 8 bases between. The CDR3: CASSLDGGYEQYF. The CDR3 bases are TGTGCCAGCAGCTTAGATGGAGGGTACGAGCAGTACTTC.

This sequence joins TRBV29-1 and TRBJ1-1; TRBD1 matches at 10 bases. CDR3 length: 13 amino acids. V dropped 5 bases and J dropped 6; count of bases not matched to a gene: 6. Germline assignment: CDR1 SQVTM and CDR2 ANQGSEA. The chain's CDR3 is CSVRTGGRSEAFF. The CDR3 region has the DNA TGCAGCGTTCGGACAGGGGGAAGGTCTGAAGCTTTCTTT.

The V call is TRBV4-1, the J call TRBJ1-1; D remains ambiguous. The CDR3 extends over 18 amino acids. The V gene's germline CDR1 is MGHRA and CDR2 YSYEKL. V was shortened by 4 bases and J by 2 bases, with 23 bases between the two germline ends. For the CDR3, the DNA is TGCGCCAGCAGCCGAACCCCGGGTCAAGAGAGGCCTAACACTGAAGCTTTCTTT. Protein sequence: CASSRTPGQERPNTEAFF.

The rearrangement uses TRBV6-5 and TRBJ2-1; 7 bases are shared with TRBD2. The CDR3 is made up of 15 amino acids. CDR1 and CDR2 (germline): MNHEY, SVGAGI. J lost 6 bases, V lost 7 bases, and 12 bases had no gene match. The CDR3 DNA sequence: TGTGCCAGCAATCCGGGTCCGGGACTACTCAATGAGCAGTTCTTC. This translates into CASNPGPGLLNEQFF.

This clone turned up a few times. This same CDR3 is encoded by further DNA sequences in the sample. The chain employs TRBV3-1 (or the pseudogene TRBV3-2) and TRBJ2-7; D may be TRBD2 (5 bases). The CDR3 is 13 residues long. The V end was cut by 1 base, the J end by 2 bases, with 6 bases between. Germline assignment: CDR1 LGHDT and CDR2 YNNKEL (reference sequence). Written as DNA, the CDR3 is TGTGCCAGCAGCCAAGCGGGAACCTACGAGCAGTACTTC. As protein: CASSQAGTYEQYF.

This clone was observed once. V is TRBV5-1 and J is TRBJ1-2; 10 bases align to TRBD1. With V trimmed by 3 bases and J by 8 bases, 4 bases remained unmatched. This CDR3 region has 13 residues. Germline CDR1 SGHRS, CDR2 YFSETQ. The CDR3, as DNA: TGCGCCAGCAGCTGGACAGGGGGAAGGGGCTACACCTTC. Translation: CASSWTGGRGYTF.

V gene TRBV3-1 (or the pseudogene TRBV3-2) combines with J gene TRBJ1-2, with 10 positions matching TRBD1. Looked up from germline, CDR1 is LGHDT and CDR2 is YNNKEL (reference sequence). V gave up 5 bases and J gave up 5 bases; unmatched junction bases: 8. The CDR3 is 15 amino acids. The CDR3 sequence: CASSRQGASRYGYTF. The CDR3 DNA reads TGTGCCAGCAGCAGACAGGGGGCGAGTAGGTATGGCTACACCTTC.

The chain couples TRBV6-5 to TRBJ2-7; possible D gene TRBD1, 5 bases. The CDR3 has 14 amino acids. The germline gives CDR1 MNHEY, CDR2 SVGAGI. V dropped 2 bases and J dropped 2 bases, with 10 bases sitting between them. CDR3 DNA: TGTGCCAGCAGTTACGGGCAGGGTCCCTACGAGCAGTACTTC. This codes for CASSYGQGPYEQYF.